Given below is one T cell receptor (beta chain) in context. Its cognate antigen is unknown. A single record per CDR3 protein comes from TCRdb applying MiXCR to the reads. The sample records about 310,000 distinct CDR3 sequences, about a sixth being singletons. This specimen comes from a study of T cell repertoires in cytomegalovirus infection. About the study: It can be stated that public TCR beta signatures indicated CMV infection as well as a matching HLA type. Study-wide results and caveats: HLA-C-restricted CMV clonotypes gave the most frequent clonotype in two of eight donors.

This CDR3 has 16 residues. The germline V and J ends were trimmed by 5 bases and 7 bases, with 18 bases remaining between them. Germline lookup yields CDR1 PRHDT and CDR2 FYEKMQ (reference sequence). J is TRBJ1-6 and V is TRBV13; weak D call: TRBD1 (6 bases). Sequences were obtained from PBMCs. This sequence originates from a human donor in good health (CMV status not recorded). Some clones in this sample may be carry-over from other donors' samples. The CDR3: CASSLRVEGGNSPLHF. The CDR3 nucleotides read TGTGCCAGCAGCCTACGAGTGGAGGGGGGAAATTCACCCCTCCACTTT. The whole variable domain, filled in from reference TRBV13 and TRBJ1-6, reads AAGVIQSPRHLIKEKRETATLKCYPIPRHDTVYWYQQGPGQDPQFLISFYEKMQSDKGSIPDRFSAQQFSDYHSELNMSSLELGDSALYFCASSLRVEGGNSPLHFGNGTRLTVT.